The rows below give T cell receptor beta chains drawn from one sample of a study of CD8 T cells in ankylosing spondylitis. Using its own MiXCR run on the 5' RACE reads, TCRdb lists one record per CDR3 protein. Here the sample spans fewer than 350,000 distinct CDR3 sequences, 11% being singletons. Sequencing was carried out using blood, either unsorted or a sorted T cell fraction (not recorded which). Receptors were obtained from a female donor with ankylosing spondylitis or in good health (not recorded which). Both conserved end residues are part of each CDR3. A D gene is named only where the DNA matches it firmly. Expanded clones are given a class, and other clones once, few, many or no size at all.

.	TRBJ2-2	few	TRBV6-1	TGTGCCAGCACCTCCGGACAGTCCACCGGGGAGCTGTTTTTT	CASTSGQSTGELFF
.	TRBJ2-7	many	TRBV28	TGTGCCAGCAGTTATGGACGTAGAGAGCAGTACTTC	CASSYGRREQYF
TRBD1	TRBJ2-3	.	TRBV12-3/TRBV12-4	TGTGCCAGCAGTTTAGCCGTCCCAGGGGGCGCGAGAGATACGCAGTATTTT	CASSLAVPGGARDTQYF
.	TRBJ2-7	many	TRBV20-1	TGCAGTGCTAGGACAGAGGACTTCTACGAGCAGTACTTC	CSARTEDFYEQYF
.	TRBJ1-2	.	TRBV5-6	TGTGCCAGCAGCTCGGCAGGTGGTCCTAACTATGGCTACACCTTC	CASSSAGGPNYGYTF
TRBD1	TRBJ1-4	many	TRBV12-3/TRBV12-4	TGTGCCAGCAGCCTTATGACAGGGCGTAATGAAAAACTGTTTTTT	CASSLMTGRNEKLFF
.	TRBJ1-6	many	TRBV25-1	TGTGCCAGCAGTGAATCTTTGCACAGGGCTAATTCACCCCTCCACTTT	CASSESLHRANSPLHF
.	TRBJ1-6	few	TRBV5-1	TGCGCCAGCAGCTTGACACCCCAGTGGAATTCACCCCTCCACTTT	CASSLTPQWNSPLHF
TRBD2	TRBJ2-3	.	TRBV7-9	TGTGCCAGCAGCAGACTAGCGGGGGGGAACACAGATACGCAGTATTTT	CASSRLAGGNTDTQYF
TRBD2	TRBJ2-7	.	TRBV12-3/TRBV12-4	TGTGCCAGCAGTTTACCGGGGAGGGGCTACGAGCAGTACTTC	CASSLPGRGYEQYF
TRBD2	TRBJ2-7	many	TRBV29-1	TGCAGCGTTCTCTTAGCGGGAAGGTACGAGCAGTACTTC	CSVLLAGRYEQYF
TRBD1	TRBJ1-5	few	TRBV30	TGTGCCTGGAGCCCGGGACAGGTCAGTCAGCCCCAGCATTTT	CAWSPGQVSQPQHF
.	TRBJ2-1	many	TRBV28	TGTGCCAGCAGCTACTACAATGAGCAGTTCTTC	CASSYYNEQFF
TRBD1	TRBJ1-4	few	TRBV6-5	TGTGCCAGCAGTTTCCGACAGGGTAAATGGGAAAAACTGTTTTTT	CASSFRQGKWEKLFF
TRBD1	TRBJ2-1	many	TRBV20-1	TGCAGTGCTAGAGATATTCTTGGGGACAGGGAATACAATGAGCAGTTCTTC	CSARDILGDREYNEQFF
.	TRBJ1-5	many	TRBV5-5	TGTGCCAGCAGCTTTTACGCTACAGCTATCAATCAGCCCCAGCATTTT	CASSFYATAINQPQHF
.	TRBJ2-1	many	TRBV20-1	TGCAGTGCCGTCGGGGATTCCTACAATGAGCAGTTCTTC	CSAVGDSYNEQFF
TRBD1	TRBJ1-5	many	TRBV15	TGTGCCACCAGCAGAGATTTGGGACAGAGGGTCTCATGGCCCCAGCATTTT	CATSRDLGQRVSWPQHF
.	TRBJ1-1	few	TRBV29-1	TGCAGCGCGACAGAGAACACTGAAGCTTTCTTT	CSATENTEAFF
TRBD2	TRBJ2-1	few	TRBV20-1	TGCTGTGCTAGAAGGGGGAGCGGGGGGGGTACCTACAATGAGCAGTTCTTC	CCARRGSGGGTYNEQFF
TRBD1	TRBJ1-2	.	TRBV3-1	TGTGCCAGCAGACGCGGACAGGCTTTGGATGGCTACACCTTC	CASRRGQALDGYTF
TRBD1	TRBJ2-3	.	TRBV6-5	TGTGCCAGCAGTTCAGGGGGAGTGATAGGCACAGATACGCAGTATTTT	CASSSGGVIGTDTQYF
TRBD2	TRBJ2-1	.	TRBV6-1	TGTGCCAGCAGCAAGCGGGGTAGCCCCTACAATGAGCAGTTCTTC	CASSKRGSPYNEQFF
.	TRBJ2-3	many	TRBV3-1	TGTGCCAGCAGCCACAGGGGTTCGACAGATACGCAGTATTTT	CASSHRGSTDTQYF
.	TRBJ1-5	many	TRBV6-1	TGTGCCAGCAGTGACGGAGGGAACAGTCAGCCCCAGCATTTT	CASSDGGNSQPQHF
TRBD1	TRBJ2-1	many	TRBV5-1	TGCGCCAGCAGCTTGGCGGGGACAGGGTACAATGAGCAGTTCTTC	CASSLAGTGYNEQFF
.	TRBJ2-3	many	TRBV15	TGTGCCACCCGTCTTTTGCGGACAGACAACACAGATACGCAGTATTTT	CATRLLRTDNTDTQYF
TRBD2	TRBJ2-1	many	TRBV20-1	TGCAGTGCAAACCAAGCGGGAGTGGGTTACAATGAGCAGTTCTTC	CSANQAGVGYNEQFF
.	TRBJ2-7	.	TRBV6-1	TGTGCCAGCAGTCCCCCCGACGGGTCCTACGAGCAGTACTTC	CASSPPDGSYEQYF
.	TRBJ1-5	few	TRBV5-1	TGCGCCAGCAGCTTGGAGGCAGGGGTGAATCAGCCCCAGCATTTT	CASSLEAGVNQPQHF
.	TRBJ1-1	many	TRBV5-1	TGCGCCAGCAGCTTAATTCCGGGGTTGAACACTGAAGCTTTCTTT	CASSLIPGLNTEAFF